This T cell receptor (beta chain) was retrieved from a study of T cell responses to AZD1222 COVID-19 vaccine. Looking at the study overall: Samples with a second dose at about 4 or about 12 weeks were pooled together.

Study-level findings and limits: Donors, mostly white British, included more females; clonal diversity was possibly underestimated.

Regarding this clone: The antigen remains undetermined.

Assay: immunoSEQ multiplex PCR; the TCRdb copy retains only in-frame clones and omits some. The table includes around 130,000 clones, 94% detected once. From germline, CDR1 is MDHEN and CDR2 SYDVKM. The CDR3 has 13 residues. The V gene lost 6 bases and the J gene lost 1 base, with 9 bases spanning the gap. The material was peripheral blood, obtained on day 0 of AZD1222 vaccination. The chain combines TRBV28 with TRBJ1-2, with D uncertain. The clonotype comes from an adult in good health. DNA of the CDR3: TGTGCCAGCAGAGCCCAGGATAACTATGGCTACACCTTC. It specifies CASRAQDNYGYTF.